These 18 T cell receptor beta chains share one sample of origin, sequenced in a study of control samples from healthy donors and cancer patients. Profiling relied on immunoSEQ multiplex PCR, and the TCRdb table lists in-frame clones only, not all of them. The data hold more than 75,000 clones, with approximately 84% observed a single time. Sequencing input: PBMCs. The receptors derive from a man between 65 and 79 years old with lung cancer.

The rearrangement uses TRBV24-1 and TRBJ2-7, with TRBD1 matching 9 bases. The V gene's germline CDR1 is KGHDR and CDR2 SFDVKD. There are 15 residues in the CDR3. J was trimmed by 2 bases and V by 2 bases; bases with no gene match: 3. The DNA for the CDR3 is TGTGCCACCAGTGATTCGGGGACAGGGACCTACGAGCAGTACTTC. This gives the protein CATSDSGTGTYEQYF.

This clone is a singleton in its sample. V is TRBV5-1 and J is TRBJ2-5; 8 bases are a match to TRBD2. The length of the CDR3 is 14 residues. V shed 0 bases, J shed 4 bases, and the junction held 2 bases outside the gene matches. Germline lookup yields CDR1 SGHRS and CDR2 YFSETQ. The CDR3 here is CASSLGLARETQYF. CDR3 sequence (DNA): TGCGCCAGCAGCTTGGGACTAGCGAGAGAGACCCAGTACTTC.

This rearrangement joins TRBV19 to TRBJ1-1; D not resolved. This CDR3 comprises 16 residues. The germline gives CDR1 LNHDA, CDR2 SQIVND (reference sequence). V lost 1 base, J lost 2 bases, and 14 bases lay in between. The CDR3 region has the DNA TGTGCCAGTAGTATAGTTGGGTTTTGGGATAACACTGAAGCTTTCTTT. It specifies CASSIVGFWDNTEAFF.

The rearrangement joins TRBV11-2 to TRBJ2-5, with 9 bases identical to TRBD1. The trim removed 4 bases at V and 4 bases at J, leaving 4 bases unmatched. Germline lookup yields CDR1 SGHAT and CDR2 FQNNGV. The CDR3 is made up of 14 amino acids. DNA for the CDR3: TGTGCCAGCAGCTCGGGGACAGGGAGAGAGACCCAGTACTTC. This encodes CASSSGTGRETQYF. Drawing the rest from reference TRBV11-2 and TRBJ2-5, the complete variable domain is EAGVAQSPRYKIIEKRQSVAFWCNPISGHATLYWYQQILGQGPKLLIQFQNNGVVDDSQLPKDRFSAERLKGVDSTLKIQPAKLEDSAVYLCASSSGTGRETQYFGPGTRLLVL.

The CDR3 DNA reads as TGTGCCAGCAGTCCTCCCAGTTCACCCCTCCACTTT. Its translation: CASSPPSSPLHF. V is TRBV6-5 and J is TRBJ1-6; the D is unclear. The CDR3 is 12 amino acids. V lost 5 bases, J lost 9 bases, and 8 bases lay in between. Germline values: CDR1 MNHEY, CDR2 SVGAGI.

The CDR3 spells CASSLRGAGDTQYF. CDR3 in DNA: TGTGCCAGCAGCTTACGGGGGGCAGGAGATACGCAGTATTTT. This chain uses TRBV5-4 with TRBJ2-3, with a tentative D call TRBD2 (7 bases). The V end lost 2 bases, the J end lost 5 bases, and 12 bases lay between the germline ends. The CDR3 is 14 residues long. Germline lookup yields CDR1 SGHNT and CDR2 YYREEE (reference sequence).

The chain combines TRBV19 with TRBJ1-5; no reliable D call. The germline CDR1 and CDR2 sequences are LNHDA and SQIVND (reference sequence). The CDR3 is made up of 13 amino acids. V was clipped by 4 bases and J by 5 bases, with 9 bases between them. As DNA, the CDR3 is TGTGCCAGTAGTAGAGAGTTCGATCAGCCCCAGCATTTT. Its translation: CASSREFDQPQHF. Combining the CDR3 with reference TRBV19 and TRBJ1-5 gives the whole variable domain DGGITQSPKYLFRKEGQNVTLSCEQNLNHDAMYWYRQDPGQGLRLIYYSQIVNDFQKGDIAEGYSVSREKKESFPLTVTSAQKNPTAFYLCASSREFDQPQHFGDGTRLSIL.

V usage is TRBV2 and J usage is TRBJ2-7, with D perhaps matching TRBD2 (5 bases). Germline lookup yields CDR1 SNHLY and CDR2 FYNNEI. The V end was cut by 5 bases, the J end by 3 bases, with 11 bases between. The CDR3 runs 13 residues. The CDR3 sequence is CASSTRLNYEQYF. The DNA of the CDR3 is TGTGCCAGCAGTACGCGACTAAACTACGAGCAGTACTTC. The variable domain in full, completed from reference TRBV2 and TRBJ2-7, reads EPEVTQTPSHQVTQMGQEVILRCVPISNHLYFYWYRQILGQKVEFLVSFYNNEISEKSEIFDDQFSVERPDGSNFTLKIRSTKLEDSAMYFCASSTRLNYEQYFGPGTRLTVT.

This clone was seen more than once but under ten times. This sequence joins TRBV3-1 (or the pseudogene TRBV3-2) and TRBJ1-3, with 7 nucleotides matching TRBD1. There are 14 residues in the CDR3. Germline V gene data show CDR1 as LGHDT and CDR2 as YNNKEL (reference sequence). V dropped 6 bases and J dropped 4; count of bases not matched to a gene: 6. CDR3 coding DNA: TGTGCCAGCAGTCTTCGACAGGGAGGAAACACCATATATTTT. Protein product: CASSLRQGGNTIYF.

The rearrangement uses TRBV5-1 and TRBJ2-7; 7 bases align to TRBD2. The CDR3 consists of 14 residues. Trimming removed 0 bases from V and 1 base from J; junction bases left unmatched: 1. Per germline, CDR1 SGHRS and CDR2 YFSETQ. CDR3 DNA: TGCGCCAGCAGCTTGGTCGGGGGGTCCTACGAGCAGTACTTC. Translated: CASSLVGGSYEQYF.

The V call is TRBV30, the J call TRBJ2-2, with TRBD1 identical over 9 bases. The length of the CDR3 is 15 residues. In germline, CDR1 is GTSNPN, CDR2 SVGIG (reference sequence). V shed 5 bases, J shed 6 bases, and the junction held 10 bases outside the gene matches. CDR3 amino acids: CAWDPHRGRAGELFF. Here the CDR3 DNA reads TGTGCCTGGGACCCCCACAGGGGGCGAGCCGGGGAGCTGTTTTTT.

The V gene is TRBV7-9, the J gene TRBJ2-7; 8 bases fit TRBD1. This CDR3 has 14 residues. The ends lost 4 bases at V and 2 bases at J; junction bases unmatched: 4. Germline V gives CDR1 SEHNR, CDR2 FQNEAQ (reference sequence). CDR3 in amino acids: CASSSGGRPYEQYF. The CDR3 nucleotides read TGTGCCAGCAGCTCAGGGGGCCGTCCCTACGAGCAGTACTTC.

In this sample, this clone turned up once. The chain links TRBV6-5 to TRBJ2-1; tentative D call: TRBD2 (5 bases). The germline gives CDR1 MNHEY, CDR2 SVGAGI. The CDR3 spans 14 residues. V was trimmed by 4 bases and J by 6 bases, leaving 13 bases between them. The chain's CDR3 is CASSSRGLSNEQFF. The CDR3 bases are TGTGCCAGCAGTTCCCGGGGATTGAGCAATGAGCAGTTCTTC.

The chain combines TRBV4-1 with TRBJ1-3; 7 positions agree with TRBD1. The CDR3 totals 16 residues. V was clipped by 2 bases and J by 4 bases; unmatched bases: 8. Germline-derived CDR1 and CDR2 are MGHRA and YSYEKL. CDR3 in amino acids: CASSQPWTGAGNTIYF. CDR3 DNA: TGCGCCAGCAGCCAACCCTGGACAGGCGCCGGAAACACCATATATTTT.

V usage is TRBV10-3 and J usage is TRBJ2-7; D is unclear. The V gene's germline CDR1 is ENHRY and CDR2 SYGVKD. CDR3 size: 15 residues. The CDR3 spells CVISAAEGFSYEQYF. The CDR3 coding sequence is TGTGTCATAAGTGCCGCGGAAGGATTCTCCTACGAGCAGTACTTC.

V and J are TRBV7-2 and TRBJ1-1; D not resolved. This CDR3 spans 14 amino acids. Germline V gives CDR1 SGHTA, CDR2 FQGNSA. Trimming shortened V by 1 base and J by 1 base, and 7 bases separated the two germline ends. CDR3 protein: CASSLGQPNTEAFF. The CDR3 DNA follows: TGTGCCAGCAGCTTAGGCCAGCCGAACACTGAAGCTTTCTTT.

V is TRBV6-5 and J is TRBJ1-5; the D is unclear. Trimming cost V 6 bases and J 5 bases, with 14 bases left between them. The CDR3 runs 14 residues. The germline CDR1 and CDR2 sequences are MNHEY and SVGAGI. In nucleotides, the CDR3 is TGTGCCAGCAGCCCAAAAGACCGATATCAGCCCCAGCATTTT. Residues: CASSPKDRYQPQHF.

The V and J genes are TRBV21-1 and TRBJ2-1. TRBV21-1 is noted as a pseudogene. The CDR3 has 15 amino acids. The chain's CDR3 is CASSKVVLIGNEQFF. Written as DNA, the CDR3 is TGTGCCAGCAGCAAAGTAGTCCTTATAGGGAATGAGCAGTTCTTC.